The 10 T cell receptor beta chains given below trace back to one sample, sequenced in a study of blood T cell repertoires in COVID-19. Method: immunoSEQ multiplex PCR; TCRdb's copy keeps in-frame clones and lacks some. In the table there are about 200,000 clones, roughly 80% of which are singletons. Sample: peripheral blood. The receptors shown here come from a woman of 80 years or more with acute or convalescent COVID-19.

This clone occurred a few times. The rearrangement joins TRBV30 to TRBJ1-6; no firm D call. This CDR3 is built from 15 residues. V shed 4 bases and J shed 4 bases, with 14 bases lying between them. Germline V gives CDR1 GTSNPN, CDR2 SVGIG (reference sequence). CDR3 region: CAWKGEGHYNSPLHF. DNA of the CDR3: TGTGCCTGGAAAGGAGAAGGCCATTATAATTCACCCCTCCACTTT.

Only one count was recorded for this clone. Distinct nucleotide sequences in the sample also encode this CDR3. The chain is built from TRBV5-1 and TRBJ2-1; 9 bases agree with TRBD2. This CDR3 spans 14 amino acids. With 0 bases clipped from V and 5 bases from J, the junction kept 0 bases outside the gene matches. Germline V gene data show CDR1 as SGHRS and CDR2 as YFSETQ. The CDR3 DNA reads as TGCGCCAGCAGCTTGGGACTAGCGGACAATGAGCAGTTCTTC. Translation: CASSLGLADNEQFF. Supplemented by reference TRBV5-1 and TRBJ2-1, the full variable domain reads KAGVTQTPRYLIKTRGQQVTLSCSPISGHRSVSWYQQTPGQGLQFLFEYFSETQRNKGNFPGRFSGRQFSNSRSEMNVSTLELGDSALYLCASSLGLADNEQFFGPGTRLTVL.

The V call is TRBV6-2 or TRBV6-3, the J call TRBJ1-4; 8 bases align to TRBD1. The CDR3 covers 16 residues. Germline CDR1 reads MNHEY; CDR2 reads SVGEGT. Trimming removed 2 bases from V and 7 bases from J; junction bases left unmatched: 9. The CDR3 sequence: CASSYAGTGRGEKLFF. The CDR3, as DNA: TGTGCCAGCAGTTACGCCGGGACAGGTCGTGGTGAAAAACTGTTTTTT.

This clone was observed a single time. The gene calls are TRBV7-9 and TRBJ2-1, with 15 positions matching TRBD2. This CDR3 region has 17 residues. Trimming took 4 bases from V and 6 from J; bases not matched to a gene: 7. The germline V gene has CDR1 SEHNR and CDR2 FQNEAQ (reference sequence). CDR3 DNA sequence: TGTGCCAGCAGCTCCGGACTAGCGGGAGGGTCTCGCAATGAGCAGTTCTTC. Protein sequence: CASSSGLAGGSRNEQFF. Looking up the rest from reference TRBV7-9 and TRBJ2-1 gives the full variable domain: DTGVSQNPRHKITKRGQNVTFRCDPISEHNRLYWYRQTLGQGPEFLTYFQNEAQLEKSRLLSDRFSAERPKGSFSTLEIQRTEQGDSAMYLCASSSGLAGGSRNEQFFGPGTRLTVL.

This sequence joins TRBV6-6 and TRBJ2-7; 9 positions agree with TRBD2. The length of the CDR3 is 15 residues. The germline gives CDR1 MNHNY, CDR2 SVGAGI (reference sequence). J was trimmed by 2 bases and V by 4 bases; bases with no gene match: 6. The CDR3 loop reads CASSLTSGLPYEQYF. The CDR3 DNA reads TGTGCCAGCAGTTTAACTAGCGGGCTACCCTACGAGCAGTACTTC.

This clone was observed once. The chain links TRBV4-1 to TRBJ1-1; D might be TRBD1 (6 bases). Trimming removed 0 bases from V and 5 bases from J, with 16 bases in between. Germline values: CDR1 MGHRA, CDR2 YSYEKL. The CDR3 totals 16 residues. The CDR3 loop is CASSQDRGRGWTEAFF. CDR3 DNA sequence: TGCGCCAGCAGCCAAGATAGAGGCAGGGGATGGACTGAAGCTTTCTTT.

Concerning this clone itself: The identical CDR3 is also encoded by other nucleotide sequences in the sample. Written as DNA, the CDR3 is TGCGCCAGCAGCTTGGCGGTGAACACTGAAGCTTTCTTT. Its translation is CASSLAVNTEAFF. The chain carries TRBV5-1 and TRBJ1-1, with no clear D. CDR3 length: 13 residues. Germline V gene sequence: CDR1 SGHRS, CDR2 YFSETQ. The V end lost 0 bases, the J end lost 0 bases, and 3 bases lay between the germline ends.

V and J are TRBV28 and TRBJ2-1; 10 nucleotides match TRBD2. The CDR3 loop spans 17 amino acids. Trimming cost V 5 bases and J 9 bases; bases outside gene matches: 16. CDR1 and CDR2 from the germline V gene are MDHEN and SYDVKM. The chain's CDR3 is CASSPTMASGSGGEQFF. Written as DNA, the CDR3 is TGTGCCAGCAGTCCTACAATGGCTAGCGGGAGCGGGGGTGAGCAGTTCTTC.

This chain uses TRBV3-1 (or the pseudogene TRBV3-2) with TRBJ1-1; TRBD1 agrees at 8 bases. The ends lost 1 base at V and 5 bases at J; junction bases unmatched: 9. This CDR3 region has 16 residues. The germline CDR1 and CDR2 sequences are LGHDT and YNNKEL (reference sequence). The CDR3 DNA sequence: TGTGCCAGCAGCCAAGCCGGAAGCCGACAGGGGACTGAAGCTTTCTTT. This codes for CASSQAGSRQGTEAFF.

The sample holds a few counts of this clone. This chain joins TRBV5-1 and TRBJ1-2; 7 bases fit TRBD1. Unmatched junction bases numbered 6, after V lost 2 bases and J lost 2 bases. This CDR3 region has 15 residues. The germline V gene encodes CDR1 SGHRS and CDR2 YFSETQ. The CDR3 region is CASSLTDRVNYGYTF. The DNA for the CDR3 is TGCGCCAGCAGCTTAACTGACAGGGTAAACTATGGCTACACCTTC.